This record looks at one T cell receptor (beta chain) sequence and its context. Antigen specificity is unknown. These data originate in a study of identical twins. After template switching added a universal primer site, the resulting cDNA carried unique molecular identifiers. Via MiXCR, TCRdb re-called the 5' RACE reads, giving one row per CDR3 protein. Here the sample spans approximately 670,000 distinct CDR3 sequences, 5.5% to 6.5% being singletons. The CDR3 runs 16 residues. Trimming cost V 3 bases and J 2 bases, with 14 bases left between them. Germline CDR1 reads KGHSH; CDR2 reads LQKENI. Study-wide results and caveats: Clonotypes of the beta chain that were abundant in cord blood carried fewer insertions (memory repertoires showed none). Invariant MAIT and iNKT cells could partly confound zero-insertion analyses.

The clonotype was recovered from a man between 18 and 29 years old in good health. The V and J genes are TRBV18 and TRBJ1-3, with D possibly being TRBD1 (5 bases). Sequences were obtained from naive T cells sorted from blood. The CDR3 spells CASSPGAGTTGNTIYF. DNA of the CDR3: TGTGCCAGCTCACCTGGGGCAGGGACGACTGGAAACACCATATATTTT. Drawing the rest from reference TRBV18 and TRBJ1-3, the complete variable domain is NAGVMQNPRHLVRRRGQEARLRCSPMKGHSHVYWYRQLPEEGLKFMVYLQKENIIDESGMPKERFSAEFPKEGPSILRIQQVVRGDSAAYFCASSPGAGTTGNTIYFGEGSWLTVV.